Each of the 29 T cell receptor beta chains below was sequenced from the same sample in a study of blood T cell repertoires in COVID-19 (dated by TCRdb to 2020 to 2021). The library was prepared using the immunoSEQ multiplex PCR assay. TCRdb retrieved this table from immuneACCESS and kept in-frame rearrangements only. Not all clones are present; in checked studies, unresolved V genes account for under half, and no reason is known for the remainder. The table for this sample lists hundreds of thousands of clones; roughly 87% of them were counted only once. In total, the top ten clones hold roughly 2% of the sample. The specimen sequenced was peripheral blood. All receptors derive from a man in his late teens or twenties with active or convalescent COVID-19.

The rearrangement joins TRBV3-1 (or the pseudogene TRBV3-2) to TRBJ2-2; no clear D. The CDR3 length is 15 residues. V was clipped by 0 bases and J by 0 bases, with 5 bases between them. The germline gives CDR1 LGHDT, CDR2 YNNKEL (reference sequence). CDR3 nucleotides: TGTGCCAGCAGCCAAGATCTAACGAACACCGGGGAGCTGTTTTTT. This encodes CASSQDLTNTGELFF.

J is TRBJ1-1 and V is TRBV19, with D unclear. The CDR3 loop spans 13 amino acids. Germline CDR1 and CDR2: LNHDA and SQIVND (reference sequence). V was shortened by 3 bases and J by 7 bases, with 12 bases between the two germline ends. In nucleotides, the CDR3 is TGTGCCAGTAGTATGAGAGGGTTCGGTGAAGCTTTCTTT. Its translation: CASSMRGFGEAFF. The full variable domain, with the rest looked up from reference TRBV19 and TRBJ1-1, is DGGITQSPKYLFRKEGQNVTLSCEQNLNHDAMYWYRQDPGQGLRLIYYSQIVNDFQKGDIAEGYSVSREKKESFPLTVTSAQKNPTAFYLCASSMRGFGEAFFGQGTRLTVV.

This rearrangement joins TRBV10-3 to TRBJ1-2, with TRBD1 matching 8 bases. The CDR3 loop spans 12 amino acids. CDR1 ENHRY and CDR2 SYGVKD come from the germline V gene. Unmatched junction bases numbered 3, after V lost 6 bases and J lost 6 bases. Here the CDR3 reads CAIRTGGDGYTF. The CDR3 DNA is TGTGCCATCAGAACAGGGGGAGATGGCTACACCTTC.

The chain has TRBV7-9 and TRBJ2-5; TRBD2 matches at 8 bases. The germline gives CDR1 SEHNR, CDR2 FQNEAQ (reference sequence). Losses at the gene ends were 7 bases for V and 1 base for J; bases not matched to a gene: 8. The CDR3 is 15 amino acids. This chain's CDR3 is CASTAIGTSQETQYF. The CDR3 DNA reads TGTGCCAGCACGGCTATAGGGACTAGCCAAGAGACCCAGTACTTC.

This rearrangement joins TRBV5-8 to TRBJ1-5, with D unclear. Trimming removed 4 bases from V and 6 bases from J, with 8 bases in between. The CDR3 has 12 residues. CDR1 and CDR2 from the germline V gene are SGHTS and YDEGEE. The CDR3 coding sequence is TGTGCCAGCAGCCAGTACGTTCAGCCCCAGCATTTT. It encodes CASSQYVQPQHF.

The J gene is TRBJ2-1, the V gene TRBV5-4, with no clear D. V lost 1 base and J lost 0, with 8 bases in between. The CDR3 is 15 residues long. Germline CDR1 reads SGHNT; CDR2 reads YYREEE (reference sequence). CDR3 in amino acids: CASSLRVNSYNEQFF. CDR3 DNA: TGTGCCAGCAGCTTGCGAGTTAACTCCTACAATGAGCAGTTCTTC.

The chain employs TRBV28 and TRBJ1-5, with TRBD1 as a possible D gene (5 bases). With 6 bases removed from V and 4 bases from J, the gap between germline ends came to 13 bases. CDR3 length equals 14 residues. Germline CDR1 and CDR2: MDHEN and SYDVKM. DNA of the CDR3: TGTGCCAGCAGCCGGGGGGACGGGAATCAGCCCCAGCATTTT. Amino acids: CASSRGDGNQPQHF.

The CDR3 here is CASSYKTTRGTGEDNEQFF. The CDR3 region has the DNA TGTGCCAGCAGTTACAAAACAACTCGGGGGACAGGGGAAGACAATGAGCAGTTCTTC. The V gene is TRBV6-2 or TRBV6-3, the J gene TRBJ2-1; 10 bases are shared with TRBD1. V lost 2 bases, J lost 5 bases, and 15 bases stayed unmatched. CDR3 length equals 19 residues. Germline-derived CDR1 and CDR2 are MNHEY and SVGEGT.

A single count supports this clone. The chain uses TRBV7-9 and TRBJ1-2, with TRBD1 as a possible D gene (6 bases). Between the trimmed V and J ends, which lost 8 bases and 7 bases, there was a span of 23 bases. CDR1 and CDR2 from the germline V gene are SEHNR and FQNEAQ (reference sequence). CDR3 size: 15 residues. The CDR3 sequence: CASSRTGGAQVGYTF. CDR3 nucleotide sequence: TGTGCCAGCTCTCGCACTGGGGGGGCGCAGGTTGGCTACACCTTC.

V usage is TRBV25-1 and J usage is TRBJ2-3; 8 bases are a match to TRBD2. Germline assignment: CDR1 MGHDK and CDR2 SYGVNS. V shed 1 base and J 0 bases; nucleotides not matched to a gene: 9. The CDR3 has 18 amino acids. CDR3: CASSEFLVAGGSTDTQYF. CDR3 DNA: TGTGCCAGCAGTGAATTTTTGGTTGCGGGAGGTAGCACAGATACGCAGTATTTT.

CDR3 sequence reads: CASSQDTRVYNEQFF. The CDR3 nucleotides read TGCGCCAGCAGCCAAGATACCAGGGTATACAATGAGCAGTTCTTC. This chain connects TRBV4-3 to TRBJ2-1; possibly TRBD1 for D (5 bases). This CDR3 spans 15 amino acids. Trimming cost V 0 bases and J 4 bases, with 10 bases left between them. Germline CDR1 and CDR2: LGHNA and YSLEER.

The chain joins TRBV5-4 to TRBJ2-7; TRBD1 agrees at 9 bases. This CDR3 has 15 residues. Germline trimming cut 3 bases from V and 3 bases from J; bases unmatched to any gene: 7. Germline V gene sequence: CDR1 SGHNT, CDR2 YYREEE (reference sequence). CDR3 region: CASSSPGQGSYEQYF. DNA for the CDR3: TGTGCCAGCAGCTCCCCGGGACAGGGTAGCTACGAGCAGTACTTC. Together with reference TRBV5-4 and TRBJ2-7, the CDR3 gives the full variable domain: ETGVTQSPTHLIKTRGQQVTLRCSSQSGHNTVSWYQQALGQGPQFIFQYYREEENGRGNFPPRFSGLQFPNYSSELNVNALELDDSALYLCASSSPGQGSYEQYFGPGTRLTVT.

The chain combines TRBV7-5 with TRBJ1-2; no DNA check was done on the table's D call, TRBD1. TRBV7-5 is a documented pseudogene. CDR3 size: 19 residues. CDR3 in amino acids: CARSLAVRQGTGDNYGYTF. The CDR3 DNA follows: TGTGCCAGAAGCTTAGCCGTAAGACAGGGCACCGGAGATAACTATGGCTACACCTTC.

The chain couples TRBV24-1 to TRBJ2-5; 7 bases line up with TRBD1. Looked up from germline, CDR1 is KGHDR and CDR2 is SFDVKD. The CDR3 length is 12 residues. Trimming cost V 4 bases and J 8 bases; bases outside gene matches: 3. Here the CDR3 DNA reads TGTGCCACCAGTGACCGACAGGGCACCCAGTACTTC. This codes for CATSDRQGTQYF.

The J gene is TRBJ2-1, the V gene TRBV5-4, with 14 bases aligning to TRBD2. This CDR3 spans 15 amino acids. CDR1 and CDR2 (germline): SGHNT, YYREEE (reference sequence). V gave up 4 bases and J gave up 6 bases; unmatched junction bases: 3. The CDR3 region is CASSLGTSGSNEQFF. The CDR3 bases are TGTGCCAGCAGCCTCGGGACTAGCGGGAGCAATGAGCAGTTCTTC.

The chain recombines TRBV2 with TRBJ1-6, with a tentative D call TRBD1 (5 bases). Germline loops: CDR1 SNHLY, CDR2 FYNNEI. CDR3 size: 13 residues. V lost 8 bases to trimming and J lost 9 bases, with 14 bases between them. The CDR3 here is CASVVRVGSPLHF. CDR3 nucleotides: TGTGCCAGCGTCGTCAGGGTTGGTTCACCCCTCCACTTT.

V gene TRBV6-1 combines with J gene TRBJ1-4; D unresolved. There are 14 residues in the CDR3. Trimming pared 6 bases from V and 6 bases from J, leaving 14 bases between. In germline, CDR1 is MNHNS, CDR2 SASEGT. Written as DNA, the CDR3 is TGTGCCAGCAGCCTGACCGGGAGCGATGAAAAACTGTTTTTT. It yields the protein CASSLTGSDEKLFF.

This clone was seen a single time. This chain links TRBV19 with TRBJ1-1; no definite D call. The ends were cut back, 0 bases at V and 1 base at J, with 9 bases in the middle. CDR3 length: 15 amino acids. CDR1 is LNHDA and CDR2 is SQIVND in the germline V gene (reference sequence). DNA for the CDR3: TGTGCCAGTAGTATAGATATTACGGGGAACACTGAAGCTTTCTTT. Its protein product is CASSIDITGNTEAFF.

The chain carries TRBV7-9 and TRBJ2-1; 12 bases are a match to TRBD2. The junction had 7 bases not matched to a gene; V was cut back by 4 bases and J by 3 bases. This CDR3 contains 17 residues. The germline gives CDR1 SEHNR, CDR2 FQNEAQ (reference sequence). The CDR3 bases are TGTGCCAGCAGCTCCACTAGCGGGGGGCCCCTCTACAATGAGCAGTTCTTC. This gives the protein CASSSTSGGPLYNEQFF.

The chain joins TRBV18 to TRBJ1-1; TRBD1 might be the D (5 bases). Germline V lookup: CDR1 KGHSH, CDR2 LQKENI. The V and J ends lost 3 bases and 4 bases respectively, with 15 bases between them. The CDR3 runs 15 residues. The CDR3 sequence: CASSPAWGGGTEAFF. The CDR3 region has the DNA TGTGCCAGCTCACCCGCTTGGGGCGGGGGCACTGAAGCTTTCTTT.

This chain uses TRBV5-1 with TRBJ2-7; weak D call: TRBD2 (5 bases). The CDR3 is made up of 13 amino acids. Trimming took off 5 bases at V and 0 bases at J, with 9 bases between the two ends. The germline V gene encodes CDR1 SGHRS and CDR2 YFSETQ. The CDR3 DNA reads TGCGCCAGCAGTAAAACTAGCTCCTACGAGCAGTACTTC. Protein product: CASSKTSSYEQYF.

This rearrangement joins TRBV16 to TRBJ1-2; possible D gene TRBD1, 5 bases. The CDR3 covers 14 residues. Trimming cost V 4 bases and J 6 bases, with 15 bases left between them. CDR1 and CDR2 (germline): KGHSY, FQNENV. CDR3 sequence: CASSPTGVENGYTF. For the CDR3, the DNA is TGTGCCAGCAGCCCCACGGGGGTGGAGAATGGCTACACCTTC. Together with reference TRBV16 and TRBJ1-2, the CDR3 gives the full variable domain: GEEVAQTPKHLVRGEGQKAKLYCAPIKGHSYVFWYQQVLKNEFKFLISFQNENVFDETGMPKERFSAKCLPNSPCSLEIQATKLEDSAVYFCASSPTGVENGYTFGSGTRLTVV.

The chain employs TRBV2 and TRBJ2-1, with a weak D call TRBD2 (5 bases). This CDR3 comprises 13 residues. CDR1 and CDR2 from the germline V gene are SNHLY and FYNNEI. V shed 4 bases and J shed 8 bases, with 12 bases lying between them. The CDR3 loop reads CASSADGKDEQFF. As DNA, the CDR3 is TGTGCCAGCAGTGCGGACGGGAAGGATGAGCAGTTCTTC.

This sequence joins TRBV15 and TRBJ2-5, with D perhaps TRBD2 (5 bases). Per germline, CDR1 LNHNV and CDR2 YYDKDF (reference sequence). The CDR3 is made up of 15 amino acids. V lost 5 bases, J lost 1 base, and 14 bases lay in between. Here the CDR3 reads CATSPRVPLQETQYF. DNA for the CDR3: TGTGCCACCAGCCCGAGGGTTCCCCTCCAAGAGACCCAGTACTTC. Full variable domain (rest looked up from reference TRBV15 and TRBJ2-5): DAMVIQNPRYQVTQFGKPVTLSCSQTLNHNVMYWYQQKSSQAPKLLFHYYDKDFNNEADTPDNFQSRRPNTSFCFLDIRSPGLGDTAMYLCATSPRVPLQETQYFGPGTRLLVL.

The CDR3 nucleotides are TGTGCCAGCAGCTCCACTCGACAGCCAAAACTGTTTTTT. Translating it yields CASSSTRQPKLFF. The chain uses TRBV5-6 and TRBJ1-4; weak D call: TRBD1 (5 bases). The germline CDR1 and CDR2 sequences are SGHDT and YYEEEE. With 3 bases removed from V and 10 bases from J, the gap between germline ends came to 13 bases. The CDR3 spans 13 residues.

The genes are TRBV7-9 and TRBJ1-4, with 8 bases that match TRBD1. V lost 3 bases and J lost 7; bases outside the gene matches: 4. Looked up from germline, CDR1 is SEHNR and CDR2 is FQNEAQ (reference sequence). This CDR3 has 14 amino acids. CDR3 in amino acids: CASSFGTGSEKLFF. CDR3 DNA: TGTGCCAGCAGCTTCGGGACAGGAAGTGAAAAACTGTTTTTT. Full variable domain (remainder filled in from reference TRBV7-9 and TRBJ1-4): DTGVSQNPRHKITKRGQNVTFRCDPISEHNRLYWYRQTLGQGPEFLTYFQNEAQLEKSRLLSDRFSAERPKGSFSTLEIQRTEQGDSAMYLCASSFGTGSEKLFFGSGTQLSVL.

The V and J genes are TRBV6-6 and TRBJ1-5; D not certain. V dropped 1 base and J dropped 4 bases, with 8 bases sitting between them. In germline, CDR1 is MNHNY, CDR2 SVGAGI (reference sequence). CDR3 length: 14 residues. As DNA, the CDR3 is TGTGCCAGCAGTTACTTGGCACAAAATCAGCCCCAGCATTTT. It yields the protein CASSYLAQNQPQHF.

This clone was picked up one time. V and J are TRBV10-3 and TRBJ2-2, with D possibly TRBD1 on 5 matching bases. The germline CDR1 and CDR2 sequences are ENHRY and SYGVKD. The CDR3 is made up of 15 amino acids. V was clipped by 4 bases and J by 0 bases, with 9 bases between them. Here the CDR3 DNA reads TGTGCCATCAGTGGGCAGGACACGAACACCGGGGAGCTGTTTTTT. Its translation is CAISGQDTNTGELFF.

A single count supports this clone. CDR3 nucleotides: TGTGCCAGCAGTTTGCGGGGGGGCTCCTACGAGCAGTACTTC. It specifies CASSLRGGSYEQYF. V is TRBV6-8 and J is TRBJ2-7; 9 bases align to TRBD2. In germline, CDR1 is MNHGY, CDR2 SAAAGT. The CDR3 loop spans 14 amino acids. V shed 4 bases and J 0 bases; nucleotides not matched to a gene: 1.